These T cell receptor beta chains were read from a single sample in a study of response to subunit inactivated influenza vaccine. In TCRdb, the RT-PCR reads were re-called with MiXCR into one record per CDR3 protein. Here the sample spans 300,000 to 350,000 distinct CDR3 sequences, 22% being singletons. The starting material was PBMCs from blood, obtained 21 months after vaccination. Receptors originate from a man in his fifties or sixties who received an inactivated influenza vaccine. CDR3s include the opening cysteine and the closing phenylalanine or tryptophan. Each record gives: V gene, J gene, clone size, D gene, CDR3 DNA, CDR3 protein. D genes are given only for firm matches. Clone size is given for some rows only: seen once, a few or many times, or a class if the clone is expanded.

>TRBV20-1|TRBJ2-7|NA|TRBD1
TGCAGTGCTGGGACGGGGACAGGGTCCTACGAGCAGTACTTC
CSAGTGTGSYEQYF
>TRBV7-2|TRBJ1-2|NA|NA
TGTGCCAGCAGCTACCATCCGGGACGGACTAGCTATGGCTACACCTTC
CASSYHPGRTSYGYTF
>TRBV28|TRBJ2-1|NA|TRBD1
TGTGCCAGCAGTAACGCCGGGACAGGGGGAAGCGAGCAGTTCTTC
CASSNAGTGGSEQFF
>TRBV10-3|TRBJ2-7|few|NA
TGTGCCATCAGCGGCAACTCCTACGAGCAGTACTTC
CAISGNSYEQYF
>TRBV5-1|TRBJ1-2|few|NA
TGCGCCAGCAGCGATGAACCGACAGACGTCTATGGCTACACCTTC
CASSDEPTDVYGYTF
>TRBV7-8|TRBJ2-7|NA|TRBD2
TGTGCCAGCAGCTTCGGCCTAGCGGGGACCCTCAAATCCTACGAGCAGTACTTC
CASSFGLAGTLKSYEQYF
>TRBV9|TRBJ2-4|NA|TRBD2
TGTGCCAGCAGCGGTACTAGCGGCGGAAACATTCAGTACTTC
CASSGTSGGNIQYF
>TRBV5-6|TRBJ1-6|few|NA
TGTGCCAGCAGCTTGTGGCAGATTAATTCACCCCTCCACTTT
CASSLWQINSPLHF
>TRBV7-9|TRBJ2-5|few|TRBD2
TGTGCCAGCAGCTTACTAGCGGGAGCGCAAGAGACCCAGTACTTC
CASSLLAGAQETQYF
>TRBV15|TRBJ2-3|NA|TRBD2
TGTGCCACCAGCAGACGTAGCGGGGGGGCAGATACGCAGTATTTT
CATSRRSGGADTQYF
>TRBV7-2|TRBJ2-1|NA|NA
TGTGCCAGCAGCCCTAGAAGGTCCGAGAGTGAGCAGTTCTTC
CASSPRRSESEQFF
>TRBV5-6|TRBJ2-7|few|NA
TGTGCCAGCAGCGGGACGGTAACCTACGAGCAGTACTTC
CASSGTVTYEQYF
>TRBV15|TRBJ1-3|NA|NA
TGTGCCACCAGCAGCAAGCATGGGGCTGGAAACACCATATATTTT
CATSSKHGAGNTIYF
>TRBV11-2|TRBJ2-7|NA|NA
TGTGCCAGCAGCCCAGGGACGGTCTCTGAGCAGTACTTC
CASSPGTVSEQYF
>TRBV9|TRBJ2-7|few|NA
TGTGCCAGCAGCGCAATGGGGGAATCTAGCTACGAGCAGTACTTC
CASSAMGESSYEQYF
>TRBV20-1|TRBJ1-6|NA|TRBD1
TGCAGTGCTAGGGGACAGGTTTATAATTCACCCCTCCACTTT
CSARGQVYNSPLHF
>TRBV3-1|TRBJ1-2|few|NA
TGTGCCAGCAGCCATAAGGGAAGCGGACAGCCCTACACCTTC
CASSHKGSGQPYTF